This paragraph reports one T cell receptor beta chain. The primer mix had 60 Vbeta and 13 Jbeta primers. The table came from immunoSEQ multiplex PCR; TCRdb's copy has only in-frame clones and leaves some out. The sample includes roughly 220,000 clones, roughly 80% of them seen just once. The V and J ends lost 5 bases and 2 bases, in that order; junction bases with no gene match: 6. Germline assignment: CDR1 LNHDA and CDR2 SQIVND (reference sequence). The CDR3 totals 15 residues. The data were obtained in a study of cytomegalovirus exposure and HLA in healthy donors. Study details: From donors who were HLA-typed, an early data release held 80 million to 85 million unique TCRs.

The receptor's source is a man aged 25-40 years in good health and CMV-seronegative. J is TRBJ2-7 and V is TRBV19; 10 nucleotides agree with TRBD2. The sample comprised PBMCs. The CDR3 protein is CASSVSGGYPYEQYF. In DNA, the CDR3 is TGTGCCAGTAGTGTTAGCGGGGGGTACCCCTACGAGCAGTACTTC.